The 3 T cell receptor beta chains below were found in one sample sequenced in a study of blood T cell repertoires in COVID-19. Generated by immunoSEQ multiplex PCR, the TCRdb table keeps only in-frame clones and is missing some. The sample includes some 70,000 clones, just under 90% seen only once; the top ten take around 6.7%. The source material was peripheral blood. The receptor set was obtained from a woman of 80 years or more with active COVID-19.

The rearrangement joins TRBV6-1 to TRBJ2-7, with TRBD1 identical over 8 bases. CDR1 MNHNS and CDR2 SASEGT come from the germline V gene. Trimming took 4 bases from V and 3 from J; bases not matched to a gene: 11. The CDR3 totals 16 residues. The CDR3 DNA is TGTGCCAGCAGTGTAGTTCAGACAGGGGTCGTCTACGAGCAGTACTTC. The encoded protein is CASSVVQTGVVYEQYF.

This sequence joins TRBV19 and TRBJ1-3; no definite D call. V was trimmed by 3 bases and J by 0 bases, leaving 6 bases between them. CDR1 is LNHDA, CDR2 SQIVND, per germline (reference sequence). There are 14 residues in the CDR3. CDR3 sequence: CASSIDYSGNTIYF. In nucleotides, the CDR3 is TGTGCCAGTAGTATTGACTACTCTGGAAACACCATATATTTT.

The CDR3 nucleotides read TGTGCCAGCAGCGCTGAACGAACAGGGAGTGAGCAGTTCTTC. This gives the protein CASSAERTGSEQFF. The chain has TRBV7-6 and TRBJ2-1; a possible D gene is TRBD1 (6 bases). Trimming removed 5 bases at V and 9 bases at J, with 17 bases between. CDR1 is SGHVS, CDR2 FNYEAQ, per germline. The CDR3 is 14 residues long.